This entry lists 8 T cell receptor beta chains sequenced from one sample in a study of blood T cell repertoires in COVID-19. Method: immunoSEQ multiplex PCR; TCRdb's copy keeps in-frame clones and lacks some. The sample lists about 15,000 clones, less than 80% seen once, with under 35% in the top ten. Material for sequencing was peripheral blood. These receptors came from a man aged 65-85 years with active or convalescent COVID-19.

CDR3 DNA sequence: TGTGCCAGCAGCCCCTGGACAGGACTCAATTCACCCCTCCACTTT. Protein product: CASSPWTGLNSPLHF. The chain employs TRBV6-2 or TRBV6-3 and TRBJ1-6, with TRBD1 matching 7 bases. This CDR3 has 15 residues. V was pared by 6 bases and J by 7 bases, with 9 bases of the junction left unmatched. Germline CDR1 is MNHEY and CDR2 is SVGEGT.

This clone was detected once. The gene calls are TRBV3-1 (or the pseudogene TRBV3-2) and TRBJ2-3; 10 bases map to TRBD2. There are 18 residues in the CDR3. The germline V gene has CDR1 LGHDT and CDR2 YNNKEL (reference sequence). V was pared by 0 bases and J by 7 bases, with 13 bases of the junction left unmatched. The CDR3 DNA follows: TGTGCCAGCAGCCAAGACCATATGAGCGGGAGGGCCCTGAATACGCAGTATTTT. Residues: CASSQDHMSGRALNTQYF.

The chain combines TRBV3-1 (or the pseudogene TRBV3-2) with TRBJ2-7, with 10 bases aligning to TRBD1. This CDR3 is built from 13 residues. Trimming took 5 bases from V and 5 from J; bases not matched to a gene: 3. Germline V gene sequence: CDR1 LGHDT, CDR2 YNNKEL (reference sequence). The CDR3, as DNA: TGTGCCAGCAGCTACGGGACAGGGGACGAGCAGTACTTC. Residues: CASSYGTGDEQYF.

This chain joins TRBV29-1 and TRBJ2-7, with 9 nucleotides matching TRBD1. Germline values: CDR1 SQVTM, CDR2 ANQGSEA. The CDR3 totals 13 residues. With V trimmed by 8 bases and J by 4 bases, 9 bases remained unmatched. CDR3 DNA sequence: TGCAGCTCCTCTAAGGGACAGGGTTACGAGCAGTACTTC. It translates to CSSSKGQGYEQYF.

J is TRBJ2-1 and V is TRBV7-2; no firm D call. Germline CDR1 and CDR2: SGHTA and FQGNSA. The CDR3 extends over 16 amino acids. With 1 base removed from V and 4 bases from J, the gap between germline ends came to 14 bases. The CDR3 nucleotides read TGTGCCAGCAGCTTAGATCGGCAGGCATATTACAATGAGCAGTTCTTC. It yields the protein CASSLDRQAYYNEQFF.

The rearrangement uses TRBV25-1 and TRBJ2-7; TRBD1 matches at 9 bases. Trimming took 8 bases from V and 6 from J; bases not matched to a gene: 11. Germline V gene data show CDR1 as MGHDK and CDR2 as SYGVNS. The CDR3 length is 14 residues. The CDR3 DNA reads TGTGCCAGCGGCAGGATGGGACAGGGTGGCGAGCAGTACTTC. As protein: CASGRMGQGGEQYF.

The chain recombines TRBV9 with TRBJ2-3; 7 bases line up with TRBD1. V lost 4 bases, J lost 2 bases, and 7 bases stayed unmatched. Germline CDR1 is SGDLS and CDR2 is YYNGEE. This CDR3 contains 15 residues. CDR3 protein: CASSPRQGFTDTQYF. As DNA, the CDR3 is TGTGCCAGCAGCCCCCGACAGGGCTTCACAGATACGCAGTATTTT.

J is TRBJ1-2 and V is TRBV27, with 11 nucleotides matching TRBD1. V was pared by 4 bases and J by 8 bases, with 12 bases of the junction left unmatched. CDR1 and CDR2 from the germline V gene are MNHEY and SMNVEV (reference sequence). The CDR3 is 16 amino acids. The CDR3 spells CASSSTGGQGVLGYTF. Here the CDR3 DNA reads TGTGCCAGCAGTTCCACGGGGGGACAGGGGGTATTGGGCTACACCTTC.